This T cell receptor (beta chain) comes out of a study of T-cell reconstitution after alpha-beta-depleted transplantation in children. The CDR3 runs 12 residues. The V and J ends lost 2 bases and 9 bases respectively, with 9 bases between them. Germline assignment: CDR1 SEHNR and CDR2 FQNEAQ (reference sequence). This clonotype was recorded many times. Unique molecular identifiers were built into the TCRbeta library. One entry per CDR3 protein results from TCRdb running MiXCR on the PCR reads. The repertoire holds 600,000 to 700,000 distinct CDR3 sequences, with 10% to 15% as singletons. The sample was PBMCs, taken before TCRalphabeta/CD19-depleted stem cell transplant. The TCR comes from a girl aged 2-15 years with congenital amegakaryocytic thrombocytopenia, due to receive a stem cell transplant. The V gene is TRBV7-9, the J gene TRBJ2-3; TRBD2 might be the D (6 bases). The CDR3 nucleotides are TGTGCCAGCAGCTTAATGCGGGACACGCAGTATTTT. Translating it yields CASSLMRDTQYF.